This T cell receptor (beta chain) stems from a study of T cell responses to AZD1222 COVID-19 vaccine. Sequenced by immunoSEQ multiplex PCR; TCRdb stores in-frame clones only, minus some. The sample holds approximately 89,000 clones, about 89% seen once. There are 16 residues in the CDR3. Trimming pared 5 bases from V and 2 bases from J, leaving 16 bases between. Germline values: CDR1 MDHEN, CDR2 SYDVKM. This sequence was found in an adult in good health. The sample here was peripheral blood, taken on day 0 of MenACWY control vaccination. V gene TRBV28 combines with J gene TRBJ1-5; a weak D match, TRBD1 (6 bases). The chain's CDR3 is CASSTHIAGGNQPQHF. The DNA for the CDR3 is TGTGCCAGCAGTACGCACATAGCAGGGGGCAATCAGCCCCAGCATTTT.